The 26 T cell receptor beta chains listed next were all sequenced from one sample in a study of CD4+ T cells in melanoma. Produced via immunoSEQ multiplex PCR; TCRdb's table is partial and in-frame only. The table shows roughly 120,000 clones, with approximately 92% occurring only once. Source material: peripheral blood. These receptors were obtained from a human donor with melanoma.

The count of this clone is one. The chain has TRBV7-2 and TRBJ2-5; D remains unclear. Per the germline V gene, CDR1 is SGHTA and CDR2 is FQGNSA. V lost 5 bases to trimming and J lost 1 base, with 11 bases between them. This CDR3 is built from 14 residues. The CDR3 protein is CASSRAGPQETQYF. CDR3 nucleotide sequence: TGTGCCAGCAGCCGAGCCGGCCCCCAAGAGACCCAGTACTTC.

This clone was counted between two and nine times. This chain links TRBV14 with TRBJ1-6; D is unresolved. Trimming pared 2 bases from V and 6 bases from J, leaving 5 bases between. The CDR3 sequence is 13 residues long. From germline, CDR1 is SGHDN and CDR2 FVKESK. Here the CDR3 reads CASSQITNSPLHF. The CDR3 DNA reads TGTGCCAGCAGCCAAATTACTAATTCACCCCTCCACTTT.

The V call is TRBV6-1, the J call TRBJ2-7; a weak D match, TRBD1 (5 bases). CDR1 is MNHNS and CDR2 is SASEGT in the germline V gene. There are 14 residues in the CDR3. V was shortened by 2 bases and J by 3 bases, with 11 bases between the two germline ends. The CDR3 here is CASSELGRGYEQYF. The CDR3 DNA sequence: TGTGCCAGCAGTGAATTGGGTAGGGGCTACGAGCAGTACTTC.

This rearrangement joins TRBV28 to TRBJ1-3; the D gene is possibly TRBD1 (5 bases). Germline-derived CDR1 and CDR2 are MDHEN and SYDVKM. This CDR3 spans 14 amino acids. The V and J ends lost 4 bases and 1 base respectively, with 8 bases between them. CDR3 DNA: TGTGCCAGCAGTTGGAGGACATCTGGAAACACCATATATTTT. Amino acid sequence: CASSWRTSGNTIYF.

J is TRBJ2-5 and V is TRBV5-1; 9 bases agree with TRBD1. The better agreement between TRBJ2-7 and the DNA end casts doubt on the J call. Germline V lookup: CDR1 SGHRS, CDR2 YFSETQ. The CDR3 loop spans 14 amino acids. The DNA of the CDR3 is TGCGCCAGCAGCGGGGGACAGGGTTGGAACGAGCAGTACTTC. Translated, it gives CASSGGQGWNEQYF.

In regard to this clone: The same CDR3 arises from other DNA sequences in this sample as well. The chain combines TRBV7-9 with TRBJ1-5; the D gene is possibly TRBD1 (5 bases). Trimming removed 2 bases from V and 4 bases from J, with 6 bases in between. CDR3 length equals 13 residues. The germline V gene encodes CDR1 SEHNR and CDR2 FQNEAQ (reference sequence). Written as DNA, the CDR3 is TGTGCCAGCAGCTTACAGGGTAATCAGCCCCAGCATTTT. Translating it yields CASSLQGNQPQHF.

The chain couples TRBV7-2 to TRBJ2-6, with D perhaps matching TRBD1 (5 bases). Per the germline V gene, CDR1 is SGHTA and CDR2 is FQGNSA. The length of the CDR3 is 15 residues. V lost 5 bases and J lost 0, with 8 bases in between. CDR3 in amino acids: CASSLDSSGANVLTF. CDR3 nucleotides: TGTGCCAGCAGCCTTGACAGCTCTGGGGCCAACGTCCTGACTTTC.

The rearrangement links TRBV27 to TRBJ2-7; D possibly corresponds to TRBD2 (6 bases). V gave up 10 bases and J gave up 1 base, with 17 bases separating them. From germline, CDR1 is MNHEY and CDR2 SMNVEV (reference sequence). The CDR3 consists of 14 residues. CDR3 nucleotides: TGTGCCATCTCAAAGTGGGGGGATTCCTACGAGCAGTACTTC. Protein product: CAISKWGDSYEQYF.

This chain connects TRBV6-5 to TRBJ2-1; 10 bases are a match to TRBD2. This CDR3 is built from 15 residues. With 6 bases clipped from V and 3 bases from J, the junction kept 5 bases outside the gene matches. Germline V CDR1 and CDR2: MNHEY, SVGAGI. CDR3 loop: CASSRGLAFYNEQFF. CDR3 sequence (DNA): TGTGCCAGCAGCAGGGGACTAGCGTTCTACAATGAGCAGTTCTTC.

The gene calls are TRBV29-1 and TRBJ2-3; D unclear. CDR3 size: 14 residues. Trimming took off 0 bases at V and 8 bases at J, with 15 bases between the two ends. Looked up from germline, CDR1 is SQVTM and CDR2 is ANQGSEA. CDR3 loop: CSVEDLGLPGTQYF. The CDR3 DNA is TGCAGCGTTGAAGATCTAGGGCTACCAGGTACGCAGTATTTT.

The rearrangement joins TRBV9 to TRBJ2-7; D uncertain. The germline V gene encodes CDR1 SGDLS and CDR2 YYNGEE. V lost 3 bases and J 7 bases, leaving 11 bases between the germline ends. The CDR3 has 12 amino acids. This chain's CDR3 is CASSGPSVEQYF. The CDR3 DNA is TGTGCCAGCAGCGGCCCCAGCGTTGAGCAGTACTTC.

This clone was seen a handful of times. In DNA form, the CDR3 reads TGTGCCAGCAGCTCCTTCAGGGACTCCATGTATTTT. Translating gives CASSSFRDSMYF. The gene calls are TRBV7-9 and TRBJ2-3; possibly TRBD2 for D (6 bases). The CDR3 is 12 residues long. CDR1 is SEHNR, CDR2 FQNEAQ, per germline (reference sequence). V gave up 4 bases and J gave up 14 bases, with 16 bases separating them.

This clone appeared once. This chain connects TRBV27 to TRBJ1-2; possible D gene TRBD1, 5 bases. Germline-derived CDR1 and CDR2 are MNHEY and SMNVEV (reference sequence). Trimming shortened V by 6 bases and J by 4 bases, and 18 bases separated the two germline ends. This CDR3 has 15 amino acids. The CDR3 nucleotides read TGTGCCAGCAGGACGTCACGGGACGGTTCCTATGGCTACACCTTC. Its protein product is CASRTSRDGSYGYTF.

As for this clone: The germline gene is not matched at one end of the junction; a read error may be the cause. V usage is TRBV28 and J usage is TRBJ1-2; no firm D call. The length of the CDR3 is 11 residues. CDR1 and CDR2 (germline): MDHEN, SYDVKM. The CDR3 sequence is CASRGFYDYTF. The CDR3 DNA is TGTGCCAGCAGAGGCTTCTATGACTACACCTTC.

The chain recombines TRBV28 with TRBJ2-3, with TRBD2 matching 13 bases. The CDR3 sequence is 15 residues long. V trimming: 4 bases; J trimming: 5 bases; junction bases outside the gene matches: 3. Germline V gene lookup returns CDR1 MDHEN and CDR2 SYDVKM. In DNA form, the CDR3 reads TGTGCCAGCAGTTCGTGGACTAGCGGGAGAGATACGCAGTATTTT. Amino acid sequence: CASSSWTSGRDTQYF.

This clone was counted once. The rearrangement joins TRBV4-1 to TRBJ2-7; 12 nucleotides line up with TRBD2. Per the germline V gene, CDR1 is MGHRA and CDR2 is YSYEKL. V lost 4 bases to trimming and J lost 2 bases; unmatched junction nucleotides: 12. The CDR3 loop spans 18 amino acids. In nucleotides, the CDR3 is TGCGCCAGCAGCCTTGACCTCGGACCTAGCGGGAGGGCCTACGAGCAGTACTTC. It codes for CASSLDLGPSGRAYEQYF.

The V call is TRBV2, the J call TRBJ2-7; D perhaps matches TRBD1 (5 bases). This CDR3 has 12 amino acids. Germline V gives CDR1 SNHLY, CDR2 FYNNEI. V was cut by 6 bases and J by 5 bases, with 11 bases left in between. Here the CDR3 reads CASRKDTHEQYF. In DNA form, the CDR3 reads TGTGCCAGCAGGAAGGACACGCACGAGCAGTACTTC.

This clone was seen more than once but under ten times. The J gene is TRBJ1-1, the V gene TRBV9; D not resolved. Germline V lookup: CDR1 SGDLS, CDR2 YYNGEE. The CDR3 has 13 amino acids. With 3 bases removed from V and 1 base from J, the gap between germline ends came to 7 bases. The CDR3 is CASSARRNTEAFF. The CDR3 DNA sequence: TGTGCCAGCAGCGCCAGGAGGAACACTGAAGCTTTCTTT.

The chain carries TRBV11-2 and TRBJ2-2; D might be TRBD2 (6 bases). This CDR3 has 14 amino acids. Trimming stripped 5 bases from V and 7 bases from J, with 14 bases between. The germline CDR1 and CDR2 sequences are SGHAT and FQNNGV. The CDR3 is CASSHRRVVGELFF. The CDR3 DNA is TGTGCCAGCAGCCATAGGAGGGTGGTCGGGGAGCTGTTTTTT.

This clone was detected only once. This chain uses TRBV27 with TRBJ2-2; D is possibly TRBD2 (5 bases). The V end lost 4 bases, the J end lost 5 bases, and 20 bases lay between the germline ends. The CDR3 has 17 residues. Germline CDR1 is MNHEY and CDR2 is SMNVEV (reference sequence). CDR3 amino acids: CASSSRAGLDGTGELFF. The CDR3 region has the DNA TGTGCCAGCAGTTCGCGGGCCGGGCTGGATGGGACCGGGGAGCTGTTTTTT.

V usage is TRBV9 and J usage is TRBJ2-5; 9 nucleotides agree with TRBD2. The germline V gene encodes CDR1 SGDLS and CDR2 YYNGEE. The CDR3 length is 16 residues. V shed 0 bases, J shed 5 bases, and the junction held 8 bases outside the gene matches. CDR3 residues: CASSVGIAGEGETQYF. In nucleotides, the CDR3 is TGTGCCAGCAGCGTAGGAATAGCGGGAGAGGGGGAGACCCAGTACTTC.

This rearrangement joins TRBV2 to TRBJ1-5, with D possibly being TRBD1 (6 bases). The V gene lost 3 bases and the J gene lost 3 bases, with 9 bases spanning the gap. The CDR3 extends over 14 amino acids. Germline CDR1 is SNHLY and CDR2 is FYNNEI. The CDR3 DNA follows: TGTGCCAGCAGTGACCAGGGGTTCAATCAGCCCCAGCATTTT. Amino acid sequence: CASSDQGFNQPQHF.

The chain's CDR3 is CATSRGRGYDREKLFF. CDR3 coding DNA: TGTGCCACCAGCAGGGGTAGAGGGTATGATCGGGAAAAACTGTTTTTT. The V call is TRBV15, the J call TRBJ1-4; no reliable D call. The CDR3 totals 16 residues. In germline, CDR1 is LNHNV, CDR2 YYDKDF (reference sequence). Trimming left V 3 bases short and J 8 bases short, with 19 bases between.

The DNA for the CDR3 is TGTGCCATCAGTGGCAGGGGGAACTATGGCTACACCTTC. It encodes CAISGRGNYGYTF. The chain carries TRBV10-3 and TRBJ1-2; the match to TRBD1 covers 7 bases. This CDR3 has 13 residues. Unmatched junction bases numbered 1, after V lost 4 bases and J lost 2 bases. Looked up from germline, CDR1 is ENHRY and CDR2 is SYGVKD.

This chain uses TRBV6-5 with TRBJ1-5; TRBD1 is a possible D gene (5 bases). Germline lookup yields CDR1 MNHEY and CDR2 SVGAGI. This CDR3 comprises 14 residues. Trimming cost V 3 bases and J 3 bases, with 9 bases left between them. CDR3 in DNA: TGTGCCAGCAGTTATCAGGGTAACAATCAGCCCCAGCATTTT. Amino acids: CASSYQGNNQPQHF.

This chain joins TRBV19 and TRBJ1-4, with D possibly matching TRBD1 (5 bases). Trimming left V 6 bases short and J 8 bases short, with 10 bases between. The CDR3 loop spans 12 amino acids. The germline CDR1 and CDR2 sequences are LNHDA and SQIVND (reference sequence). The DNA of the CDR3 is TGTGCCAGTAGCTCGGACAAGGAAAAACTGTTTTTT. Translated: CASSSDKEKLFF.